The 17 T cell receptor beta chains reported below all come from one sample, sequenced in a study of blood T cell repertoires in COVID-19. Sequenced by immunoSEQ multiplex PCR; TCRdb stores in-frame clones only, minus some. The profile shows about 150,000 clones, about 86% of them singletons. Specimen: peripheral blood. Receptors were obtained from a man in his fifties or sixties with active or convalescent COVID-19.

The rearrangement joins TRBV5-1 to TRBJ2-7; 8 nucleotides match TRBD1. With 8 bases clipped from V and 4 bases from J, the junction kept 11 bases outside the gene matches. This CDR3 comprises 14 residues. The germline V gene encodes CDR1 SGHRS and CDR2 YFSETQ. The CDR3 region is CASTPTGGRYEQYF. The CDR3, as DNA: TGCGCCAGTACACCAACAGGGGGAAGGTACGAGCAGTACTTC. The full variable domain, in which reference TRBV5-1 and TRBJ2-7 provide the parts outside the CDR3, is KAGVTQTPRYLIKTRGQQVTLSCSPISGHRSVSWYQQTPGQGLQFLFEYFSETQRNKGNFPGRFSGRQFSNSRSEMNVSTLELGDSALYLCASTPTGGRYEQYFGPGTRLTVT.

The chain carries TRBV5-4 and TRBJ1-6; D is undetermined. CDR3 length: 16 amino acids. Trimming left V 6 bases short and J 7 bases short, with 20 bases between. Germline V gives CDR1 SGHNT, CDR2 YYREEE (reference sequence). This CDR3 reads CASTFVAPLLNSPLHF. The CDR3 DNA sequence: TGTGCCAGCACCTTCGTGGCTCCGCTTTTAAATTCACCCCTCCACTTT.

There are a few counts of this clone. The chain employs TRBV4-2 and TRBJ1-3; possible D gene TRBD1, 6 bases. V lost 0 bases and J lost 2, with 11 bases in between. Germline-derived CDR1 and CDR2 are LGHNA and YNFKEQ. The CDR3 has 16 residues. CDR3 in amino acids: CASSQDWAGAGNTIYF. CDR3 nucleotides: TGTGCCAGCAGCCAAGATTGGGCAGGGGCTGGAAACACCATATATTTT.

The rearrangement links TRBV7-3 to TRBJ2-5; D gene ambiguous. V shed 0 bases and J shed 4 bases, with 9 bases lying between them. Looked up from germline, CDR1 is SGHTA and CDR2 is FQGTGA. There are 14 residues in the CDR3. CDR3 nucleotides: TGTGCCAGCAGCTTAACTGGTTCGGGAGAGACCCAGTACTTC. Protein sequence: CASSLTGSGETQYF.

This clone showed up just once. The gene calls are TRBV18 and TRBJ1-6, with 7 bases lining up with TRBD1. CDR1 and CDR2 (germline): KGHSH, LQKENI. The trim removed 2 bases at V and 9 bases at J, leaving 4 bases unmatched. This CDR3 region has 14 residues. The CDR3 coding sequence is TGTGCCAGCTCACCAGAGAGGGGGCGTTCACCCCTCCACTTT. Translated, it gives CASSPERGRSPLHF. The variable domain in full, with the rest retrieved from reference TRBV18 and TRBJ1-6, is NAGVMQNPRHLVRRRGQEARLRCSPMKGHSHVYWYRQLPEEGLKFMVYLQKENIIDESGMPKERFSAEFPKEGPSILRIQQVVRGDSAAYFCASSPERGRSPLHFGNGTRLTVT.

The chain carries TRBV5-4 and TRBJ2-3; possible D gene TRBD1, 6 bases. The CDR3 loop spans 16 amino acids. From germline, CDR1 is SGHNT and CDR2 YYREEE (reference sequence). Trimming stripped 2 bases from V and 2 bases from J, with 15 bases between. Here the CDR3 reads CASSFTGSLSTDTQYF. The CDR3 coding sequence is TGTGCCAGCAGCTTTACAGGGAGCCTTTCCACAGATACGCAGTATTTT.

The chain has TRBV6-4 and TRBJ2-2; no firm D call. The ends were cut back, 0 bases at V and 2 bases at J, with 7 bases in the middle. This CDR3 has 15 amino acids. Per germline, CDR1 MRHNA and CDR2 SNTAGT. CDR3 bases: TGTGCCAGCAGTGACTCGCACAGAAACACCGGGGAGCTGTTTTTT. Translation: CASSDSHRNTGELFF.

Only one count was recorded for this clone. The chain joins TRBV6-6 to TRBJ1-4; TRBD1 might be the D (6 bases). There are 16 residues in the CDR3. Trimming took 2 bases from V and 4 from J, leaving 14 bases between them. The germline V gene has CDR1 MNHNY and CDR2 SVGAGI (reference sequence). This CDR3 reads CASSYGQGPNNEKLFF. CDR3 DNA: TGTGCCAGCAGTTACGGGCAGGGGCCCAATAATGAAAAACTGTTTTTT.

Comments on this clone: Other DNA sequences in the sample encode the same CDR3. The CDR3 spells CASSLAGGRYNEQFF. The CDR3 DNA is TGTGCCAGCAGCTTAGCGGGAGGGCGCTACAATGAGCAGTTCTTC. The J gene is TRBJ2-1, the V gene TRBV7-8, with 7 nucleotides matching TRBD2. V was pared by 0 bases and J by 3 bases, with 2 bases of the junction left unmatched. From germline, CDR1 is SGHVS and CDR2 FQNEAQ. The CDR3 loop spans 15 amino acids. The entire variable domain, with the rest obtained from reference TRBV7-8 and TRBJ2-1, is as follows: GAGVSQSPRYKVAKRGQDVALRCDPISGHVSLFWYQQALGQGPEFLTYFQNEAQLDKSGLPSDRFFAERPEGSVSTLKIQRTQQEDSAVYLCASSLAGGRYNEQFFGPGTRLTVL.

The chain links TRBV5-1 to TRBJ2-7; TRBD2 matches 8 bases. Trimming at V came to 1 base and at J to 0 bases, leaving 6 bases not matched to a gene. This CDR3 region has 16 residues. The germline V gene has CDR1 SGHRS and CDR2 YFSETQ. CDR3 residues: CASSLPPTSGSYEQYF. CDR3 DNA sequence: TGCGCCAGCAGCTTGCCCCCTACTAGCGGCTCCTACGAGCAGTACTTC.

This CDR3 is CATSQGSGEQYF. Here the CDR3 DNA reads TGTGCCACATCACAGGGGAGTGGCGAGCAGTACTTC. This rearrangement joins TRBV10-3 to TRBJ2-7; 7 bases fit TRBD1. Germline-derived CDR1 and CDR2 are ENHRY and SYGVKD. This CDR3 has 12 residues. J lost 6 bases, V lost 10 bases, and 9 bases had no gene match.

This clone was seen just once. The rearrangement joins TRBV2 to TRBJ2-5, with 7 bases lining up with TRBD1. The length of the CDR3 is 12 residues. The junction had 3 bases not matched to a gene; V was cut back by 8 bases and J by 3 bases. CDR1 SNHLY and CDR2 FYNNEI come from the germline V gene. The CDR3 DNA reads TGTGCCAGCTCCGGGACAGAAGAGACCCAGTACTTC. It codes for CASSGTEETQYF.

The chain recombines TRBV4-1 with TRBJ2-3, with TRBD1 identical over 9 bases. This CDR3 region has 16 residues. The V gene end was trimmed by 3 bases and the J gene end by 3 bases; junction bases not matched to a gene: 7. From germline, CDR1 is MGHRA and CDR2 YSYEKL. The CDR3 here is CASSHLDRGGTDTQYF. As DNA, the CDR3 is TGCGCCAGCAGCCACCTGGACAGGGGAGGGACAGATACGCAGTATTTT.

The genes are TRBV4-3 and TRBJ2-4; 8 bases map to TRBD2. CDR3 length: 15 residues. CDR1 is LGHNA, CDR2 YSLEER, per germline. V dropped 5 bases and J dropped 8; count of bases not matched to a gene: 11. CDR3 amino acids: CASSYEAGEGDIQYF. In DNA form, the CDR3 reads TGCGCCAGCAGCTATGAAGCGGGAGAGGGAGACATTCAGTACTTC.

This chain connects TRBV27 to TRBJ2-7, with TRBD1 identical over 10 bases. Germline V CDR1 and CDR2: MNHEY, SMNVEV (reference sequence). This CDR3 is built from 15 residues. Trimming cost V 5 bases and J 0 bases; bases outside gene matches: 4. The CDR3 region has the DNA TGTGCCAGCAGTACGGGGACAGGGGTCTCCTACGAGCAGTACTTC. Protein: CASSTGTGVSYEQYF.

A word on this clone: A junction end diverges from the germline sequence, so it may reflect a read error. This chain uses TRBV9 with TRBJ2-3; tentatively, D is TRBD1 (6 bases). Per the germline V gene, CDR1 is SGDLS and CDR2 is YYNGEE. There are 14 residues in the CDR3. This CDR3 reads CASSVDLKTGTQYF. The CDR3 region has the DNA TGTGCCAGCAGCGTAGATCTTAAGACAGGTACGCAGTATTTT.

The chain links TRBV11-2 to TRBJ2-7; no clear D. The germline CDR1 and CDR2 sequences are SGHAT and FQNNGV. V shed 2 bases and J shed 5 bases, with 10 bases lying between them. There are 13 residues in the CDR3. Here the CDR3 DNA reads TGTGCCAGCAGCTTATGGTCCCCGGACGAGCAGTACTTC. Translating it yields CASSLWSPDEQYF. The full variable domain, with the rest looked up from reference TRBV11-2 and TRBJ2-7, is EAGVAQSPRYKIIEKRQSVAFWCNPISGHATLYWYQQILGQGPKLLIQFQNNGVVDDSQLPKDRFSAERLKGVDSTLKIQPAKLEDSAVYLCASSLWSPDEQYFGPGTRLTVT.